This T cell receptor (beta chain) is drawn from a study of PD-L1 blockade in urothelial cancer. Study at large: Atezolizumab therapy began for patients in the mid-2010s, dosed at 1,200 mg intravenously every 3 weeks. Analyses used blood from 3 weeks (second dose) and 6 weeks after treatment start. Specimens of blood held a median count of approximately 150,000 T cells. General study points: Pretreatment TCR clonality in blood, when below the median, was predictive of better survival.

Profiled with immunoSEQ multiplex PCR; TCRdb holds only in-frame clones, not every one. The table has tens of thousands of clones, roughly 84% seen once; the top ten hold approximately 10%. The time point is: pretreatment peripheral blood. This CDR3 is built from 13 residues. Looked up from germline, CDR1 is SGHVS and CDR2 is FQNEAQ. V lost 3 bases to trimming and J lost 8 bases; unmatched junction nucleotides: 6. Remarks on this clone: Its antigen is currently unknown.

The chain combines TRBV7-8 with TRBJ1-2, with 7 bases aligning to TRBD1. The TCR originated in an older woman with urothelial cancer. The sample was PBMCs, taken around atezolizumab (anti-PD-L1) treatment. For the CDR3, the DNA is TGTGCCAGCAGCTTTGACAGGGTCGGAGGCTACACCTTC. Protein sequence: CASSFDRVGGYTF.